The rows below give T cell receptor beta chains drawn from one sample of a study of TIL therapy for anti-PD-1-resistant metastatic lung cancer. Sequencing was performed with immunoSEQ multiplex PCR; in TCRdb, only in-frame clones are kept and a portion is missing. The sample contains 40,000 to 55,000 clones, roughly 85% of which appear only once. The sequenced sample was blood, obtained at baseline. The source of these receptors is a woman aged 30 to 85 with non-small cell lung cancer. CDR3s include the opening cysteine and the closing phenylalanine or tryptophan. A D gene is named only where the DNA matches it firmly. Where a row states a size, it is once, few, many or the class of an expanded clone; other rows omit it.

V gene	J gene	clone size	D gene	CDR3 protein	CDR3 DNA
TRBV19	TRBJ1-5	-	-	CASSRGLLGGSNQPQHF	TGTGCCAGTAGTAGGGGACTACTTGGCGGCAGCAATCAGCCCCAGCATTTT
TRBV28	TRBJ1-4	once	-	CASSPITATNEKLFF	TGTGCCAGCAGTCCCATTACAGCAACTAATGAAAAACTGTTTTTT
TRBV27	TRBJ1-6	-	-	CASSLAKGNSPLHF	TGTGCCAGCAGTTTAGCAAAGGGTAATTCACCCCTCCACTTT
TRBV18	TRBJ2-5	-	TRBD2	CASSPVTSGKETQYF	TGTGCCAGCTCACCGGTGACTAGCGGGAAGGAGACCCAGTACTTC
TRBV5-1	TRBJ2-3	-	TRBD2	CASTGSGALQPDTQYF	TGCGCCAGCACTGGTAGCGGGGCACTTCAGCCAGATACGCAGTATTTT
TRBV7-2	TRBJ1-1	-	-	CASSFHMNTEAFF	TGTGCCAGCAGCTTTCACATGAACACTGAAGCTTTCTTT
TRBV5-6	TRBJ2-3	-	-	CASSLVGLGTDTQYF	TGTGCCAGCAGCTTGGTGGGGTTGGGCACAGATACGCAGTATTTT
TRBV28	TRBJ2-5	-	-	CASSPTVQATQETQYF	TGTGCCAGCAGCCCAACGGTGCAAGCTACCCAAGAGACCCAGTACTTC
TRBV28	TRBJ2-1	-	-	CASNKDAGSNNEQFF	TGTGCCAGCAATAAAGATGCAGGTTCCAACAATGAGCAGTTCTTC
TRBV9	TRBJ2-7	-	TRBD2	CASSVTGTSGEQYF	TGTGCCAGCAGCGTCACCGGGACTAGCGGGGAGCAGTACTTC
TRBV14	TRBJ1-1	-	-	CASSQLGLLNTEAFF	TGTGCCAGCAGCCAATTGGGCCTTTTAAACACTGAAGCTTTCTTT
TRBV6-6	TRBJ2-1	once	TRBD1	CASSYAPGQGFDEQFF	TGTGCCAGCAGTTACGCCCCGGGACAGGGTTTCGATGAGCAGTTCTTC
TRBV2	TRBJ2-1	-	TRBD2	CASEVGLAGIDEQFF	TGTGCCAGCGAAGTAGGACTAGCGGGAATCGATGAGCAGTTCTTC
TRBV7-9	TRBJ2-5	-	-	CASSSPGGQETQYF	TGTGCCAGCAGCTCCCCCGGGGGACAAGAGACCCAGTACTTC
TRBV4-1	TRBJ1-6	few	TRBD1	CASSQRTGSENSPLHF	TGCGCCAGCAGCCAGAGGACAGGGTCGGAGAATTCACCCCTCCACTTT
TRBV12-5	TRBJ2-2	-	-	CASGFFGDTGELFF	TGTGCTAGTGGTTTCTTTGGGGACACCGGGGAGCTGTTTTTT
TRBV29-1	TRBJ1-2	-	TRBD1	CSVEGAGGDYGYTF	TGCAGCGTTGAGGGGGCAGGGGGAGACTATGGCTACACCTTC
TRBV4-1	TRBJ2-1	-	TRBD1	CASSLQGDPINEQFF	TGCGCCAGCAGCTTACAGGGGGACCCCATCAATGAGCAGTTCTTC
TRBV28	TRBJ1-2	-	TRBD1	CASSHGAGGTHYGYTF	TGTGCCAGCAGCCATGGGGCAGGGGGCACTCACTATGGCTACACCTTC
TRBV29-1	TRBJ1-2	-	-	CSATELDYGYTF	TGCAGCGCAACGGAGTTGGACTATGGCTACACCTTC
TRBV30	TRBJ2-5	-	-	CAWSVQQVRETQYF	TGTGCCTGGAGTGTACAACAGGTCAGGGAGACCCAGTACTTC
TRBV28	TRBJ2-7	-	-	CASSFSRDKDEQYF	TGTGCCAGCAGTTTCTCGAGAGACAAGGACGAGCAGTACTTC
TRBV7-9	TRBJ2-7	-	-	CASSTDGSYEQYF	TGTGCCAGCAGCACGGACGGCTCCTACGAGCAGTACTTC
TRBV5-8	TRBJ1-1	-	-	CASSLGGPDTEAFF	TGTGCCAGCAGCTTGGGGGGGCCGGACACTGAAGCTTTCTTT
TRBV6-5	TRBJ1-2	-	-	CASSYWQTYGYTF	TGTGCCAGCAGTTACTGGCAGACCTATGGCTACACCTTC
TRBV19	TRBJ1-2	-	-	CAISSGVSNYGYTF	TGTGCCATCTCGTCCGGGGTGTCAAACTATGGCTACACCTTC
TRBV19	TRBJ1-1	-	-	CASSPNLGAEAFF	TGTGCCAGTAGTCCCAACCTGGGGGCTGAAGCTTTCTTT
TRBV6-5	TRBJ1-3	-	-	CASSYSGDPSGNTIYF	TGTGCCAGCAGTTACTCGGGAGATCCATCTGGAAACACCATATATTTT
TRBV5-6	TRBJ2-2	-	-	CASSPDSRNTGELFF	TGTGCCAGCAGCCCGGACAGCCGGAACACCGGGGAGCTGTTTTTT
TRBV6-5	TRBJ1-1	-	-	CASSYISGAEAFF	TGTGCCAGCAGTTACATAAGCGGGGCTGAAGCTTTCTTT
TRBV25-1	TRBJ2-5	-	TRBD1	CASSEVGQGGETQYF	TGTGCCAGCAGTGAAGTAGGACAGGGGGGAGAGACCCAGTACTTC
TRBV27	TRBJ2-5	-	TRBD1	CASSGRQGTQETQYF	TGTGCCAGCAGTGGAAGACAGGGTACCCAAGAGACCCAGTACTTC
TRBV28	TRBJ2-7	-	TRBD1	CASSYYRGSDEQYF	TGTGCCAGCAGTTACTACAGGGGGTCCGACGAGCAGTACTTC
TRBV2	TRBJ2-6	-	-	CASIEGSGANVLTF	TGTGCCAGCATCGAGGGATCTGGGGCCAACGTCCTGACTTTC
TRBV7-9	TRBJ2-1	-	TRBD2	CASSPGTTYNEQFF	TGTGCCAGCAGCCCCGGGACTACCTACAATGAGCAGTTCTTC
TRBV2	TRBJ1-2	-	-	CASSVIAGQGNYGYTF	TGTGCCAGCAGTGTAATCGCAGGCCAGGGTAACTATGGCTACACCTTC
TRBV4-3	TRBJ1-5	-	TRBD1	CASSQNRGQGQPQHF	TGCGCCAGCAGCCAAAACAGGGGGCAGGGTCAGCCCCAGCATTTT
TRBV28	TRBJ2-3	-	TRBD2	CASSPASKAGIPTDTQYF	TGTGCCAGCAGCCCCGCCTCGAAAGCGGGGATACCCACAGATACGCAGTATTTT
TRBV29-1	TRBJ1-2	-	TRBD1	CSVWTGVTYGYTF	TGCAGCGTGTGGACAGGGGTTACCTATGGCTACACCTTC
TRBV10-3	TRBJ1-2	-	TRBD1	CAITGTGYGYTF	TGTGCCATCACCGGGACAGGGTACGGCTACACCTTC
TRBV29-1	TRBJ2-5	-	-	CSARDVGEETQYF	TGCAGCGCAAGGGACGTTGGGGAAGAGACCCAGTACTTC
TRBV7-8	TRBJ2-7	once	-	CASSHRRSSYEQYF	TGTGCCAGCAGCCACCGACGGAGCTCCTACGAGCAGTACTTC
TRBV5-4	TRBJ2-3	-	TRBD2	CASSLPGLAGAASTDTQYF	TGTGCCAGCAGCCTACCTGGACTAGCGGGAGCAGCTAGCACAGATACGCAGTATTTT
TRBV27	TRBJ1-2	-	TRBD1	CASSPRTGGYGYTF	TGTGCCAGCAGTCCCAGGACAGGGGGCTATGGCTACACCTTC
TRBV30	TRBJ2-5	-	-	CAWSTGGETQYF	TGTGCCTGGAGTACTGGGGGCGAGACCCAGTACTTC
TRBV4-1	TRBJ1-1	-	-	CASSQVFSRSTEAFF	TGCGCCAGCAGCCAAGTATTCAGTCGGAGCACTGAAGCTTTCTTT
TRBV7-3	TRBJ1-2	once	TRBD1	CASSRDSLGGYTF	TGTGCCAGCAGCCGGGACAGTTTGGGTGGCTACACCTTC
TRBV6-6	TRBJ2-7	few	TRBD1	CASGLRGLDYEQYF	TGTGCCAGCGGCCTTAGGGGGCTAGACTACGAGCAGTACTTC
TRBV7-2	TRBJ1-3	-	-	CASSLEAPAASGNTIYF	TGTGCCAGCAGCTTAGAGGCCCCGGCGGCCTCTGGAAACACCATATATTTT
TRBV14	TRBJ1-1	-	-	CASSETVGTEAFF	TGTGCCAGCAGCGAAACGGTTGGCACTGAAGCTTTCTTT
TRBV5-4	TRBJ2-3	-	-	CASSPGGSPHTDTQYF	TGTGCCAGCAGCCCTGGGGGGAGCCCCCACACAGATACGCAGTATTTT
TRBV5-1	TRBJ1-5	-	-	CASSTDGNQPQHF	TGCGCCAGCAGCACCGACGGCAATCAGCCCCAGCATTTT
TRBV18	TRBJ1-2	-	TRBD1	CASLPGQEYGYTF	TGTGCCAGCTTGCCGGGACAGGAATACGGCTACACCTTC
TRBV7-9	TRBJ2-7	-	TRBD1	CASTLRQGATYEQYF	TGTGCCAGCACCCTCAGGCAGGGGGCGACCTACGAGCAGTACTTC
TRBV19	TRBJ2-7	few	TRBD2	CASSLSSGSSYEQYF	TGTGCCAGTAGTCTCAGTAGCGGGAGTTCCTACGAGCAGTACTTC
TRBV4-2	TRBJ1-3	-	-	CASSPDTSSGNTIYF	TGTGCCAGCAGCCCGGACACGAGCTCTGGAAACACCATATATTTT
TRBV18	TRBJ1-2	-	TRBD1	CASSPGQGNYGYTF	TGTGCCAGCTCGCCGGGACAGGGAAACTATGGCTACACCTTC
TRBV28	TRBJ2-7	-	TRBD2	CASLGLAGSYEQYF	TGTGCCAGCCTGGGACTAGCGGGGTCCTACGAGCAGTACTTC
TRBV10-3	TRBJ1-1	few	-	CAIGDPGPSNTEAFF	TGTGCCATCGGCGATCCGGGGCCCTCGAACACTGAAGCTTTCTTT
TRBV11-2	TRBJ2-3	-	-	CASSRSGHTDTQYF	TGTGCCAGCAGCCGTAGCGGCCACACAGATACGCAGTATTTT